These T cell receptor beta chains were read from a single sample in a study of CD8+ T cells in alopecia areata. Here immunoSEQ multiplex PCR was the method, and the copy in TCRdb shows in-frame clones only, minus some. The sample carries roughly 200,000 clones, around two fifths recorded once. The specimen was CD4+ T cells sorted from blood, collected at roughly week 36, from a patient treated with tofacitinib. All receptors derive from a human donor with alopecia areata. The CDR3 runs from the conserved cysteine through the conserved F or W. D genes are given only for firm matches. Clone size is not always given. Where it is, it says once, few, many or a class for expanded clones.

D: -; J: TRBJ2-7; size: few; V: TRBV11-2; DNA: TGTGCCAGCAGCTTAGACCTCGTAACGGGAGTGCAGTACTTC; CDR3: CASSLDLVTGVQYF
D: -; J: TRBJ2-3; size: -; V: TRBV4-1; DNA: TGCGCCAGCAGCCAACCGGGGACAGATACGCAGTATTTT; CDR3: CASSQPGTDTQYF
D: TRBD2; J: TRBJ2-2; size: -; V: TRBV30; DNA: TGTGCCTGGAGTGTAGGGCTAGCGGGAGTCGGGGAGCTGTTTTTT; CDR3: CAWSVGLAGVGELFF
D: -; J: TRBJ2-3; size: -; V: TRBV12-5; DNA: TGTGCTAGTGGCCCCGGGAGCACAGATACGCAGTATTTT; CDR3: CASGPGSTDTQYF
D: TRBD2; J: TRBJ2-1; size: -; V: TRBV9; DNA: TGTGCCAGCAGCGTCGCTAGCGGGAGTATGCGTGAGCAGTTCTTC; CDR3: CASSVASGSMREQFF
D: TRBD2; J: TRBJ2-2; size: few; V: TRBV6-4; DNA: TGTGCCAGCAGTGAGGGGACTAGCGCCGGGGAGCTGTTTTTT; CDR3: CASSEGTSAGELFF
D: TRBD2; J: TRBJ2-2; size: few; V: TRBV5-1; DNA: TGCGCCAGCAGCTTCCAGCGGGGGATCGGGGAGCTGTTTTTT; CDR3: CASSFQRGIGELFF
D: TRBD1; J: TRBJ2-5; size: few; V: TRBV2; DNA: TGTGCCAGCAGTGGCCCGGGACAGGGAGAGACCCAGTACTTC; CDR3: CASSGPGQGETQYF
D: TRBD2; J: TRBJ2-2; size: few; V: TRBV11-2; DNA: TGTGCCAGCAGCTTAGGACTAGCGACGAACACCGGGGAGCTGTTTTTT; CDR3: CASSLGLATNTGELFF
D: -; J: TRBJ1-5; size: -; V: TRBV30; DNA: TGTGCCTGGAGTGTACGGGCGGTTGAGCCCCAGCATTTT; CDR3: CAWSVRAVEPQHF
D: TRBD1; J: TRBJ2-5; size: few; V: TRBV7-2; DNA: TGTGCCAGCAGCTTAGTAGGGGGGACAGGCCAAGAGACCCAGTACTTC; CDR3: CASSLVGGTGQETQYF
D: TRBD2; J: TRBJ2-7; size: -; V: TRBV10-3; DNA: TGTGCCACGGGACTAGATATCTACGAGCAGTACTTC; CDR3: CATGLDIYEQYF
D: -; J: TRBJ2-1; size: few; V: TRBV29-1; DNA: TGCAGCGTTACCCGCGGGGGGACAGCTCGGGTCTTC; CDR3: CSVTRGGTARVF
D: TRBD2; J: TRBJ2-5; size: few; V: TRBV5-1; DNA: TGCGCCAGCAGCTCGCCACTAGCGGGAGTAGAGACCCAGTACTTC; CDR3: CASSSPLAGVETQYF
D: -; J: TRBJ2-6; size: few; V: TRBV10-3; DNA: TGTGCCATCAGCGCGGGGTCGACAGCCTCTGGGGCCAACGTCCTGACTTTC; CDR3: CAISAGSTASGANVLTF
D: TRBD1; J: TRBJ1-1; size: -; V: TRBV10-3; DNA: TGTGCCATCAGTGTAGACAGGGCCAACACTGAAGCTTTCTTT; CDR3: CAISVDRANTEAFF
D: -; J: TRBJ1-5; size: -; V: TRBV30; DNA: TGTGCCTGGAACGACTTGGGGATAAATCAGCCCCAGCATTTT; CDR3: CAWNDLGINQPQHF
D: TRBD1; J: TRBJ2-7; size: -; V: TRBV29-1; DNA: TGCAGCGTGGGACAGGGCAGGGCCGAGCAGTACTTC; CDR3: CSVGQGRAEQYF
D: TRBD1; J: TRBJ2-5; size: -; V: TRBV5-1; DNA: TGCGCCAGCAGCCTAGGGGGCTCCCCGTACCAAGAGACCCAGTACTTC; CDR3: CASSLGGSPYQETQYF
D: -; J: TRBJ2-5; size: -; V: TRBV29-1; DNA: TGCAGCGTTGGCAGGAGTAAAGAGACCCAGTACTTC; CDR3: CSVGRSKETQYF
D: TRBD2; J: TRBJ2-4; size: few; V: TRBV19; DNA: TGTGCCAGTAGTAAGACTAGCGGACTCACGGGGTACTTC; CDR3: CASSKTSGLTGYF
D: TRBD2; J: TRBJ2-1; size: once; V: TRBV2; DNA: TGTGCCAGCACGGAGCGGGAAACGAGGTTCAATGAGCAGTTCTTC; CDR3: CASTERETRFNEQFF
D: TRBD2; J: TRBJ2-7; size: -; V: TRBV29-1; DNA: TGCAGCGTTGCGGGCCAGGCGGGAGGCCAATCCTACGAGCAGTACTTC; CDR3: CSVAGQAGGQSYEQYF
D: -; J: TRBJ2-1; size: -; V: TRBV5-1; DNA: TGCGCCAGCAGCTTGGTTACGTCAGTCAATGAGCAGTTCTTC; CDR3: CASSLVTSVNEQFF
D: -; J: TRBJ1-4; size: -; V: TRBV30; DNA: TGTGCCTGGAGTGGAACAGGAATCCGAGCCCATGAAAAACTGTTTTTT; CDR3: CAWSGTGIRAHEKLFF
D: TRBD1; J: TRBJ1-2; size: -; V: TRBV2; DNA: TGTGCCAGCAGCAGACAGGGAGGCTACACCTTC; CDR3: CASSRQGGYTF
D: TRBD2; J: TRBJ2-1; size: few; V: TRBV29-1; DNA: TGCAGCGTCGGGCATAGCGGGCCGAACAATGAGCAGTTCTTC; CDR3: CSVGHSGPNNEQFF
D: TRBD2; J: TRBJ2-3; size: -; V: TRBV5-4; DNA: TGTGCCAGCACCACGCGACTAGCGGGAGGGGGAGATACGCAGTATTTT; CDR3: CASTTRLAGGGDTQYF
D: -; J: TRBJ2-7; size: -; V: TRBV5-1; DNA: TGCGCCAGCAGCTTCCTGGACTCGGACTACGAGCAGTACTTC; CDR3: CASSFLDSDYEQYF
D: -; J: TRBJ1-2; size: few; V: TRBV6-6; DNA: TGTGCCAGCAGTTACCAGGGTCACACCTTC; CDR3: CASSYQGHTF
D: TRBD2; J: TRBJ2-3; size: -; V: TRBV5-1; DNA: TGCGCCAGCAGCGTAGGGAGGGCCATCACAGATACGCAGTATTTT; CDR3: CASSVGRAITDTQYF
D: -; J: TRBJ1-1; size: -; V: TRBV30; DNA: TGTGCCTGGAGCGGGACATTGGGCACTGAAGCTTTCTTT; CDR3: CAWSGTLGTEAFF
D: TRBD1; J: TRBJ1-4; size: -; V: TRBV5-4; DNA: TGTGCCAGCAGCTTAAACAGGGGATCGGGTGAAAAACTGTTTTTT; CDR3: CASSLNRGSGEKLFF
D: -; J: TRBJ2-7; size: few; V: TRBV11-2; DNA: TGTGCCAGCAGCTTAGGTCCAGGGACCTCCTACGAGCAGTACTTC; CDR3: CASSLGPGTSYEQYF
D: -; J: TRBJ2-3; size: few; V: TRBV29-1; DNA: TGCAGCGCGTCTGTCCGGCTCACAGATACGCAGTATTTT; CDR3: CSASVRLTDTQYF
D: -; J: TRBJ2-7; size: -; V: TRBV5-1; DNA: TGCGCCAGCAGCTTGGGGCCAACCTACGAGCAGTACTTC; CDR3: CASSLGPTYEQYF
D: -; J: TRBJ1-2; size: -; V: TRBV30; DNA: TGTGCCTGGATACCCCCGGGGCGGGGGGCTAGGAGCTACACCTTC; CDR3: CAWIPPGRGARSYTF
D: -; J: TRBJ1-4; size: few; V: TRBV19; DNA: TGTGCCAGTAGTATGTTTGGTGAAAAACTGTTTTTT; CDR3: CASSMFGEKLFF
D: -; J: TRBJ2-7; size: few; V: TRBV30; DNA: TGTGCCTGGAGTGGCGGAGGCTACGAGCAGTACTTC; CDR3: CAWSGGGYEQYF
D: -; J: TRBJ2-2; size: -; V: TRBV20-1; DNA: TGCAGTGCTAGATCTGATCGGGAGCTGTTTTTT; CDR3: CSARSDRELFF